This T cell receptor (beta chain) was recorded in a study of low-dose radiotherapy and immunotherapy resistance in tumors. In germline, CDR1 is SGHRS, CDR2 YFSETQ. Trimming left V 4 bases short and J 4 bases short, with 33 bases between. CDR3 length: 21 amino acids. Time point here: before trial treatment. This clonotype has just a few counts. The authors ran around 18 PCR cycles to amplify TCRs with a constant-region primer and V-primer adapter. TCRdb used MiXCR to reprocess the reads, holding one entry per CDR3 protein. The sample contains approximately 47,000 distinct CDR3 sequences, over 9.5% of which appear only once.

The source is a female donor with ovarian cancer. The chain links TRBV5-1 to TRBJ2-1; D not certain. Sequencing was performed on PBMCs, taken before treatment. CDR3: CASSPTSNGKQPKFRYNEQFF. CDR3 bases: TGCGCCAGCAGCCCGACCTCTAACGGAAAACAGCCTAAATTCCGATACAATGAGCAGTTCTTC.